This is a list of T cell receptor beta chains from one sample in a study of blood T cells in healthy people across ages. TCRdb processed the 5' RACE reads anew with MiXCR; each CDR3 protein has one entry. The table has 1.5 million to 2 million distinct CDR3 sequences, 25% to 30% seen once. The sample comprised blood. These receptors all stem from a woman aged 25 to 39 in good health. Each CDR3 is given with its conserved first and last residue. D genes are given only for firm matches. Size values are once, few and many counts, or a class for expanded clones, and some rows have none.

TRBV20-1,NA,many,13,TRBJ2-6,TGCAGTGCCGGGGGCTCTGGGGCCAACGTCCTGACTTTC,CSAGGSGANVLTF
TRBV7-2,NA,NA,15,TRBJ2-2,TGTGCCAGCAGCTTGACGGGGACTCGTCACGGGGAGCTGTTTTTT,CASSLTGTRHGELFF
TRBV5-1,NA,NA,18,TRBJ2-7,TGCGCCAGCAGCTTGGAAACTAGAGGGGGGGTTAGCTCCTACGAGCAGTACTTC,CASSLETRGGVSSYEQYF
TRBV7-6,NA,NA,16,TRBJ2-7,TGTGCCAGCAGCTTAGGGAGGGACGGTAGCTCCTACGAGCAGTACTTC,CASSLGRDGSSYEQYF
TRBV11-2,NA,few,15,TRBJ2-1,TGTGCCAGCAGCGGTTTCGGGGTTCGGGACAATGAGCAGTTCTTC,CASSGFGVRDNEQFF
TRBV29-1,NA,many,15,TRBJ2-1,TGCAGCGTTCGGATCCCGGCAGGGTACTACAATGAGCAGTTCTTC,CSVRIPAGYYNEQFF
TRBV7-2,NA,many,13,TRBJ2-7,TGTGCCAGCAGCTTTACGGCCCTGAGGGAGCAGTACTTC,CASSFTALREQYF
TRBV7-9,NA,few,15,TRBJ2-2,TGTGCCAGCAGCACCGGGACTTCGAACACCGGGGAGCTGTTTTTT,CASSTGTSNTGELFF
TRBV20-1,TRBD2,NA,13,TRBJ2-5,TGCAGTGCTAGAGCCCCAGCGGGAGAAGAGCAGTACTTC,CSARAPAGEEQYF
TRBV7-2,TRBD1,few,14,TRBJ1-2,TGTGCCAGCAGCTCCGAACAGGGGTCCTATGGCTACACCTTC,CASSSEQGSYGYTF
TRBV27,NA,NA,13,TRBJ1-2,TGTGCCAGCAGTTTATCGCTGAACTATGGCTACACCTTC,CASSLSLNYGYTF
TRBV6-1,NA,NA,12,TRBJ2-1,TGTGCCACCACCAAGAATTTGAATGAGCAGTTCTTC,CATTKNLNEQFF
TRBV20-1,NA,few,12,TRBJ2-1,TGCAGTGGCGAGGGCACCTACAATGAGCAGTTCTTC,CSGEGTYNEQFF
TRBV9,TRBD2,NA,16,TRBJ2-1,TGTGCCAGCGGCGTCGGACTAGCGGGGGGCCCTAATGAGCAGTTCTTC,CASGVGLAGGPNEQFF
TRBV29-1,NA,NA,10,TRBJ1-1,TGCAGCGACTCGAACACTGAAGCTTTCTTT,CSDSNTEAFF
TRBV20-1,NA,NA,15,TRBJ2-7,TGCAGTGCTAGAGATATACGGGAAGAGGGGTACGAGCAGTACTTC,CSARDIREEGYEQYF
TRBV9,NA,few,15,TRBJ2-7,TGTGCCAGCAGCGTAACCCCGGGACTCGAAGGGGAGCAGTACTTC,CASSVTPGLEGEQYF
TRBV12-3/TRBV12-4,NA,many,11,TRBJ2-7,TGTGCCAGCAGTTGGCGCTACGAGCAGTACTTC,CASSWRYEQYF
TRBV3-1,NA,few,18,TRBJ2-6,TGTGCCAGCAGACCCAGCTTGGGGACCGGTTCTGGGGCCAACGTCCTGACTTTC,CASRPSLGTGSGANVLTF
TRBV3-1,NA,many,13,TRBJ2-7,TGTGCCAGCAGCCATTCCGTCTCCTACGAGCAGTACTTC,CASSHSVSYEQYF
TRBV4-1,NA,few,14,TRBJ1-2,TGCGCCAGCAGCCAAGGATTAGACGTCTATGGCTACACCTTC,CASSQGLDVYGYTF
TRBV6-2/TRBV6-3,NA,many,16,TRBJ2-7,TGTGCCAGCAGTCCAGAGCGGGTTGGCGGAGGCTACGAGCAGTACTTC,CASSPERVGGGYEQYF
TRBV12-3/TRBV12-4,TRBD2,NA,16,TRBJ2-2,TGTGCCAGCAGTTTAGGGGCGGGGGGGACCCACGGGGAGCTGTTTTTT,CASSLGAGGTHGELFF
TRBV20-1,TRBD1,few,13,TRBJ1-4,TGCAGTGCTAGAGGGACAGGGGGAGGAAAACTGTTTTTT,CSARGTGGGKLFF
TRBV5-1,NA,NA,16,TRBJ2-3,TGCGCCAGCAGCTTGTACCCGGGGCTAACATCCGATACGCAGTATTTT,CASSLYPGLTSDTQYF
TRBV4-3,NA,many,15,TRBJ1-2,TGCGCCAGCAGCCCGGACCTTGTGGGGAACTATGGCTACACCTTC,CASSPDLVGNYGYTF
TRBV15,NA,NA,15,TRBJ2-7,TGTGCCACCAGCAGAGAACAGGGCTCCTACAATGAGCAGTACTTC,CATSREQGSYNEQYF
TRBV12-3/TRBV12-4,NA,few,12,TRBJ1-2,TGTGCCAGCGGGACAAACACCTATGGCTACACCTTC,CASGTNTYGYTF
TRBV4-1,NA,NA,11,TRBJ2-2,TGCGCCAGCAGACGAGACGGGGAGCTGTTTTTT,CASRRDGELFF
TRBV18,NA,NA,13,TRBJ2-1,TGTGCCAGCTCACCAACCGGGAACAGTGAGCAGTTCTTC,CASSPTGNSEQFF
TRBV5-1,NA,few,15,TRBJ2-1,TGCGCCAGCAGCTTGTGGGCCGAGGGGAGTAATGAGCAGTTCTTC,CASSLWAEGSNEQFF
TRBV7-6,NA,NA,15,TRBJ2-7,TGTGCCAGCAGCCCCGCCTTGAGCTCCTACAATGAGCAGTACTTC,CASSPALSSYNEQYF
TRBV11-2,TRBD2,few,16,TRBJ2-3,TGTGCCAGCAGCTTAGGACTAGCGGGAGGCAGAGATACGCAGTATTTT,CASSLGLAGGRDTQYF
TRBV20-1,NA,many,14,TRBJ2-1,TGCAGTGCCAGGACCGCAAGCTCCTACAATGAGCAGTTCTTC,CSARTASSYNEQFF
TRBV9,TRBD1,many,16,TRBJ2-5,TGTGCCAGTTCCCAATCCGGGACAGGGGGTCGAGAGACCCAGTACTTC,CASSQSGTGGRETQYF
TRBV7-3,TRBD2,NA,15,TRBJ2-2,TGTGCCAGCAGCGTGAGCGGGGGGACCACCGGGGAGCTGTTTTTT,CASSVSGGTTGELFF
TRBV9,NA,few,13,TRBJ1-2,TGTGCCAGCAGCGGGGGACCGAGCTATTGCTACACCTTC,CASSGGPSYCYTF
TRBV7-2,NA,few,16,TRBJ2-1,TGTGCCAGCAGCATTGGACGGGCGGAGGGTGACAATGAGCAGTTCTTC,CASSIGRAEGDNEQFF
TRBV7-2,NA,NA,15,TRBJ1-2,TGTGCCAGCAGCCTCCCGGTTCCTACTAACTATGGCTACACCTTC,CASSLPVPTNYGYTF
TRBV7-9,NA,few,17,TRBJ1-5,TGTGCCAGCAGCTCAGCGAGAGGTGTCTCAGGGAATCAGCCCCAGCATTTT,CASSSARGVSGNQPQHF
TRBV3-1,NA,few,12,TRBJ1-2,TGTGCCAGCAGCCAAGACGGGAGCCAACACACCTTC,CASSQDGSQHTF
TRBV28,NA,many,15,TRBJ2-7,TGTGCCAGCACTAAGTTCACGGCGAGACCCGTGGAGCAGTACTTC,CASTKFTARPVEQYF
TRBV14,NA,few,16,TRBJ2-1,TGTGCCAGCAGCCAAGGTGGCAGACCGGGGTACAATGAGCAGTTCTTC,CASSQGGRPGYNEQFF
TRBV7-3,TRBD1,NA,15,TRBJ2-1,TGTACCAGCAGCTTAAGACAGGGCCTGTACAATGAGCAGGTCTTC,CTSSLRQGLYNEQVF
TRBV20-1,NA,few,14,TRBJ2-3,TGCACCACCTCCCCGTACACTAGCACAGATACGCAGTATTTT,CTTSPYTSTDTQYF
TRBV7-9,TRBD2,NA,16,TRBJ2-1,TGTGCCAGCAGCTTAGTCCGGGAGGCCTCCCGCTACGAGCAGTTCTTC,CASSLVREASRYEQFF
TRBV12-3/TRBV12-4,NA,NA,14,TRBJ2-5,TGTGCCAGCAGCCCCGGGCCAGTTCAAGAGACCCAGTACTTC,CASSPGPVQETQYF
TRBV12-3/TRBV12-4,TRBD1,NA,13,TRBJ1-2,TGTGCCAGCAGTCGGACAGGGAAAGATGGCTACACCTTC,CASSRTGKDGYTF
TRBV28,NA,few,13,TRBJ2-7,TGTGCCAGCAGTTTACAGGGAAGTGCCGAGCAGTACTTC,CASSLQGSAEQYF
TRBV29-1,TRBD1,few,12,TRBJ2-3,TGCAGCGCCCAAATCCGACAGGGGCCTCCGTATTTT,CSAQIRQGPPYF
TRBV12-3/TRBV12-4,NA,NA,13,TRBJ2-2,TGTGCCAGCAGTTTAAAAGGACTTGGGGAGCTGTTTTTT,CASSLKGLGELFF
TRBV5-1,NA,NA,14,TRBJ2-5,TGCGCCAGCAGCTTGCGTGGCTCAACCAATGAGCAGTACTTC,CASSLRGSTNEQYF
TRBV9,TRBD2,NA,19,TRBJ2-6,TGTGCCAGCAGCGTAGGACGGGGGGATACTCTTGGCGGGGCCAACGTCCTGACTTTC,CASSVGRGDTLGGANVLTF